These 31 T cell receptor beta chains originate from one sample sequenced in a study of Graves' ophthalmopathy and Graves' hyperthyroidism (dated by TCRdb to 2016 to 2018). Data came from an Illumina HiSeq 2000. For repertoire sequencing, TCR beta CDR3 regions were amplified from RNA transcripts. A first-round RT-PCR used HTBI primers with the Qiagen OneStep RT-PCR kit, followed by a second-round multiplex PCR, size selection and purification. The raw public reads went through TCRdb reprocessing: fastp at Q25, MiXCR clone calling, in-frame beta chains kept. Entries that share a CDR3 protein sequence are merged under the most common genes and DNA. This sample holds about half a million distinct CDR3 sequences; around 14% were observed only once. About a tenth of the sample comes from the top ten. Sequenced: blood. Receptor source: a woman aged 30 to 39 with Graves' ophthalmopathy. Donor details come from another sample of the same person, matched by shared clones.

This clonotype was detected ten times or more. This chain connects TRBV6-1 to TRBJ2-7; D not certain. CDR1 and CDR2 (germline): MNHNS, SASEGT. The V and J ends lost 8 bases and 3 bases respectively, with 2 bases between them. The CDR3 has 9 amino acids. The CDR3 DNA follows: TGTGCCAGCGGCTACGAGCAGTACTTC. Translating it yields CASGYEQYF.

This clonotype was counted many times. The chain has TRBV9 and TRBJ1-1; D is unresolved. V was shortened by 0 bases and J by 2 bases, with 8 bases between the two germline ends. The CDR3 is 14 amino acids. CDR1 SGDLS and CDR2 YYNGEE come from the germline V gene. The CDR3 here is CASSVVVGNTEAFF. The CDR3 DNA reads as TGTGCCAGCAGCGTAGTGGTGGGAAACACTGAAGCTTTCTTT.

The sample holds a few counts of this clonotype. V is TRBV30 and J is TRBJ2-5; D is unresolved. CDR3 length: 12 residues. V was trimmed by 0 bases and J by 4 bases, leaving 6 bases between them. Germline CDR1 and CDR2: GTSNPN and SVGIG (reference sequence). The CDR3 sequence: CAWSVAPETQYF. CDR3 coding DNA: TGTGCCTGGAGTGTAGCCCCAGAGACCCAGTACTTC.

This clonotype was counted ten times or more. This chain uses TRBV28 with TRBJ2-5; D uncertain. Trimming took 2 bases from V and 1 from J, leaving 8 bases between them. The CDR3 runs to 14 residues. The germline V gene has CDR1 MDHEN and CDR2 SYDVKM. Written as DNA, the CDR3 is TGTGCCAGCAGTTTACTTTCACCCCAAGAGACCCAGTACTTC. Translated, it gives CASSLLSPQETQYF.

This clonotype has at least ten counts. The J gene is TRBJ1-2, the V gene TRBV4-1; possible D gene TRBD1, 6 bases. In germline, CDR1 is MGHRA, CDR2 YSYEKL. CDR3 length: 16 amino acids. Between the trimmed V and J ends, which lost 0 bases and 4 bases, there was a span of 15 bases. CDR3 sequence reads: CASSQELSRGVYGYTF. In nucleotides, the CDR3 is TGCGCCAGCAGCCAAGAACTGTCGAGGGGGGTCTATGGCTACACCTTC.

The CDR3 bases are TGTGCCAGCAGCACGTCGGCCACCGGGGAGCTGTTTTTT. The encoded protein is CASSTSATGELFF. This chain links TRBV7-3 with TRBJ2-2; D ambiguous. The CDR3 is 13 amino acids. V gave up 5 bases and J gave up 4 bases, with 8 bases separating them. Germline values: CDR1 SGHTA, CDR2 FQGTGA.

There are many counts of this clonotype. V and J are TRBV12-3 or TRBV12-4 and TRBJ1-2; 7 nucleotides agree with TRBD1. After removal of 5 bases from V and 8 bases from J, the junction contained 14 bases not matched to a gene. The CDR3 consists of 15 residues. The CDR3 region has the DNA TGTGCCAGCAGTCCCACCGGTATAGGGGGCAGAGGCTACACCTTC. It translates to CASSPTGIGGRGYTF.

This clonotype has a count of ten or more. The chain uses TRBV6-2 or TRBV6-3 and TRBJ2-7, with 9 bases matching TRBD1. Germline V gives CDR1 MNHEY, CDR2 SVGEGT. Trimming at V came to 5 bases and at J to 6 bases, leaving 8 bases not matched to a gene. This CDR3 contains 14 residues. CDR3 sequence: CASSTTGGRSEQYF. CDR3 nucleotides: TGTGCCAGCAGTACCACAGGGGGCCGGAGCGAGCAGTACTTC.

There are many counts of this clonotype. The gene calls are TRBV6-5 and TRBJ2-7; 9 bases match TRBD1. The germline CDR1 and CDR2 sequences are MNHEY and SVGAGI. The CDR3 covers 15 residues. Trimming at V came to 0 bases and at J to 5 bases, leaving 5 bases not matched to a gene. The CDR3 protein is CASSYSGQGRHEQYF. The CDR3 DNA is TGTGCCAGCAGTTACTCCGGACAGGGGAGGCACGAGCAGTACTTC.

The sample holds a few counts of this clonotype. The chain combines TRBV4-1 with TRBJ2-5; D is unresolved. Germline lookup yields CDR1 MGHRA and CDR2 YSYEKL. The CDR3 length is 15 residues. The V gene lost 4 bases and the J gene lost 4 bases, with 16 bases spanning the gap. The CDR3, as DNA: TGCGCCAGCAGCCCACACTTTTGGATTCGAGAGACCCAGTACTTC. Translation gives CASSPHFWIRETQYF.

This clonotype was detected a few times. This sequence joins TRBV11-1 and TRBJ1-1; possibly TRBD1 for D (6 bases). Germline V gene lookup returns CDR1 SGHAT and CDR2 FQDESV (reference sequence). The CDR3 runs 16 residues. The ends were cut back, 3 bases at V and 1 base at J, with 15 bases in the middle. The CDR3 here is CASSFGERGSNTEAFF. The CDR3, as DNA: TGTGCCAGCAGCTTCGGGGAGAGGGGGTCGAACACTGAAGCTTTCTTT.

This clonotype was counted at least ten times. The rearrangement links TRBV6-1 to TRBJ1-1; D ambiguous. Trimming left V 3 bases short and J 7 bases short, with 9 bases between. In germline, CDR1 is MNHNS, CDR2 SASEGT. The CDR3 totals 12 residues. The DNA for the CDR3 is TGTGCCAGCAGTGAGGGGTGGGGTGAAGCTTTCTTT. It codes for CASSEGWGEAFF.

CDR3 residues: CASNSWGSYEQYF. The CDR3 DNA is TGTGCCAGCAATTCTTGGGGGTCTTACGAGCAGTACTTC. The genes are TRBV28 and TRBJ2-7; perhaps D is TRBD1 or TRBD2 (5 bases each). There are 13 residues in the CDR3. The V gene lost 7 bases and the J gene lost 4 bases, with 14 bases spanning the gap. Germline V gene data show CDR1 as MDHEN and CDR2 as SYDVKM.

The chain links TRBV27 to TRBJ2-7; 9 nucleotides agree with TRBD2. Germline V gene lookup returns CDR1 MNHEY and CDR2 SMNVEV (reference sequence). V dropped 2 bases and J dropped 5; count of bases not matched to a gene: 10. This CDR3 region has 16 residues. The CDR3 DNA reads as TGTGCCAGCAGTTTAAATCGCGGGGGGGTCTACCACGAGCAGTACTTC. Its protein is CASSLNRGGVYHEQYF.

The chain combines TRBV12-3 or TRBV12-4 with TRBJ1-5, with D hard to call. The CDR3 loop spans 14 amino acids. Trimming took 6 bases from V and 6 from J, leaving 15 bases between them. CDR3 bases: TGTGCCAGCAGCCCCGCTCCGGGGTTTCAGCCCCAGCATTTT. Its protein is CASSPAPGFQPQHF.

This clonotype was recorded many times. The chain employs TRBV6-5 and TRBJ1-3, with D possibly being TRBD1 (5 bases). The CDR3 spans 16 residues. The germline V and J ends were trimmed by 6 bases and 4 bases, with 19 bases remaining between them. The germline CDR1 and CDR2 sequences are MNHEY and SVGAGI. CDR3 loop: CASRPPEAGLGNTIYF. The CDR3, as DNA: TGTGCCAGCAGACCCCCCGAGGCAGGGTTAGGAAACACCATATATTTT.

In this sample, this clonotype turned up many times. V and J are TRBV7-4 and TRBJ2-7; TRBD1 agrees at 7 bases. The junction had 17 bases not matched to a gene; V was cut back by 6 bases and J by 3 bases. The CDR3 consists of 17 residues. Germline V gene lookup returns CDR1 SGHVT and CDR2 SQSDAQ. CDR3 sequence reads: CASSSKRDSSLVYEQYF. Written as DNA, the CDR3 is TGTGCCAGCAGTTCTAAACGGGACAGTAGCCTAGTCTACGAGCAGTACTTC.

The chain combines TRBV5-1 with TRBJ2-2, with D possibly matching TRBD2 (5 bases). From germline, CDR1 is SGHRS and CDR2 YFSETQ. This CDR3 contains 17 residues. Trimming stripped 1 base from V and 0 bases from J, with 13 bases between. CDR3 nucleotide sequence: TGCGCCAGCAGCTTGACCCGAGGGCATGCGAACACCGGGGAGCTGTTTTTT. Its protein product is CASSLTRGHANTGELFF.

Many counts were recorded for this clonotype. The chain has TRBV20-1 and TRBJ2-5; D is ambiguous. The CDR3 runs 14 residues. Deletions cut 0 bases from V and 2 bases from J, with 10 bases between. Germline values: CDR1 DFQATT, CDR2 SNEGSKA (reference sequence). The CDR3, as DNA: TGCAGTGCTAGAGATTCTGCCCCGCAAGAGACCCAGTACTTC. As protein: CSARDSAPQETQYF.

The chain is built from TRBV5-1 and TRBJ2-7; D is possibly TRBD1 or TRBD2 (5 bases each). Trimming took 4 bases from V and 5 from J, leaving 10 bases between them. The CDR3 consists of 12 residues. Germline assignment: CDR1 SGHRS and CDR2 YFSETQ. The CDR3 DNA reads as TGCGCCAGCAGCGCCGGGACGCACGAGCAGTACTTC. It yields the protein CASSAGTHEQYF.

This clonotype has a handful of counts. The DNA for the CDR3 is TGTGCCAGCAGTCCAGCGCTAGGGGGGGTACACAATCAGCCCCAGCATTTT. It is translated as CASSPALGGVHNQPQHF. V and J are TRBV28 and TRBJ1-5; D possibly corresponds to TRBD1 (6 bases). CDR1 is MDHEN and CDR2 is SYDVKM in the germline V gene. The length of the CDR3 is 17 residues. V lost 5 bases, J lost 3 bases, and 20 bases lay in between.

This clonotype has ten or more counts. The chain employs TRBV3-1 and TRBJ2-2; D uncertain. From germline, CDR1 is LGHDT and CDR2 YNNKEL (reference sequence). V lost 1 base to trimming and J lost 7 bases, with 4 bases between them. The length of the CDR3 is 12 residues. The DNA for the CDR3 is TGTGCCAGCAGCCAAGTCCGCGGGGAGCTGTTTTTT. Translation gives CASSQVRGELFF.

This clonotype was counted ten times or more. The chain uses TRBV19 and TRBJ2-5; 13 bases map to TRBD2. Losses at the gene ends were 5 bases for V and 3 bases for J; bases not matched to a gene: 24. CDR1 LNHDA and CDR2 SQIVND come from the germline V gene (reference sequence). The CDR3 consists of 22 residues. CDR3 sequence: CASSPRPPLLAGGPLYEETQYF. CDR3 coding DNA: TGTGCCAGTAGTCCCCGTCCCCCCCTACTAGCGGGAGGGCCCCTATACGAAGAGACCCAGTACTTC.

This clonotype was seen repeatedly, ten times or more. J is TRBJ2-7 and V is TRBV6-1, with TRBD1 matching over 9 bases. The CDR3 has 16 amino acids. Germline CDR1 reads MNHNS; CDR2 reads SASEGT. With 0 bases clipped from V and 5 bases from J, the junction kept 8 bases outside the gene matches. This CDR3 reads CASSEAPGQGNDEQYF. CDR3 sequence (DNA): TGTGCCAGCAGTGAAGCGCCAGGACAGGGGAACGACGAGCAGTACTTC.

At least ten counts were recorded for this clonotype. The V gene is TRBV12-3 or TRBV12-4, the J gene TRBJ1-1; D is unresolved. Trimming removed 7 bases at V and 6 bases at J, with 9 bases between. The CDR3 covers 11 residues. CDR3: CASTLRAEAFF. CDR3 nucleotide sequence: TGTGCCAGCACCCTGAGGGCTGAAGCTTTCTTT.

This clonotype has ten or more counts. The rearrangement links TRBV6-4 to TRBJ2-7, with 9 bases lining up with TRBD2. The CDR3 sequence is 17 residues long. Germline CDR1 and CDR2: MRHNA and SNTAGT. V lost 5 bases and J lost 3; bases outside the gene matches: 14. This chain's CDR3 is CASSPVAAGGGFYEQYF. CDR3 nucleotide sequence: TGTGCCAGCAGTCCCGTCGCGGCGGGAGGGGGTTTCTACGAGCAGTACTTC.

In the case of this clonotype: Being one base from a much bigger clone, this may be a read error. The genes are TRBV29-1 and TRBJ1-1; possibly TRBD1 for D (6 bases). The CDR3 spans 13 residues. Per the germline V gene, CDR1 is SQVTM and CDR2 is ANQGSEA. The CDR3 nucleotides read TGCAGCGTTGTGGGACAAATGAACACTGAAGCTTGCTTT. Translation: CSVVGQMNTEACF.

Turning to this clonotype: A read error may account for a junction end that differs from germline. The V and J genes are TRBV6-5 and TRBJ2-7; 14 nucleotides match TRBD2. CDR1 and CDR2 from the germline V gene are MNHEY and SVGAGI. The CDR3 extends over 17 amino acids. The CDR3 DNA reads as TGTGCCAGCAGTTTCGCCCGGACTAGCGGGGGGTCATACGATCAGTACTTC. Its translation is CASSFARTSGGSYDQYF.

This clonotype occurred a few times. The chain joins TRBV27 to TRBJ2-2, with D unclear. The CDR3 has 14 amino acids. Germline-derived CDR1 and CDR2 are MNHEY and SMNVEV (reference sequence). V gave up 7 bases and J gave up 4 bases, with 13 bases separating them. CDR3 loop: CASTVAPATGELFF. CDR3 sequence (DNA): TGTGCCAGCACCGTCGCCCCCGCCACCGGGGAGCTGTTTTTT.

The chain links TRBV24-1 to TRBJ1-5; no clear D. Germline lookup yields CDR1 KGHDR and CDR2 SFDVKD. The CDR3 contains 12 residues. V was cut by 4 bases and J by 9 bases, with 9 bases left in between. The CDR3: CATSEADLPQHF. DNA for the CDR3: TGTGCCACCAGTGAAGCGGACCTGCCCCAGCATTTT.

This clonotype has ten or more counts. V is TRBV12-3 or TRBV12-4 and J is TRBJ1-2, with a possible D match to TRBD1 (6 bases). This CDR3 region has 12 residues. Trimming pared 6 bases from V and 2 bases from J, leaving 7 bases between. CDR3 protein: CASRDRNYGYTF. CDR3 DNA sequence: TGTGCCAGCAGGGACAGAAACTATGGCTACACCTTC.